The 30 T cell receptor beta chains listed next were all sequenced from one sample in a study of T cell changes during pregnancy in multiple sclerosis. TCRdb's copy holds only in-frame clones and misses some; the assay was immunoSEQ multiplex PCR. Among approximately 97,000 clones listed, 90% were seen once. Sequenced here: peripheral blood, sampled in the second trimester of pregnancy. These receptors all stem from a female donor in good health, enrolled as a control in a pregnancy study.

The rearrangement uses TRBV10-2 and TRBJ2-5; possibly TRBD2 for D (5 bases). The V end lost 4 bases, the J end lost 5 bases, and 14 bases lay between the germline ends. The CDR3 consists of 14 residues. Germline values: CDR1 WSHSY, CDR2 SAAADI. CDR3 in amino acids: CASSGTAVVETQYF. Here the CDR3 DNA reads TGCGCCAGCAGTGGTACAGCGGTTGTTGAGACCCAGTACTTC.

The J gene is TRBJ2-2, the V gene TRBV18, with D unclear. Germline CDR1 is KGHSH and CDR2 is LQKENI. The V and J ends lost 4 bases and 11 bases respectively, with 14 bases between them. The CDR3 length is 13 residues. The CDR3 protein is CASSLSGTAELFF. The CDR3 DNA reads TGTGCCAGCTCACTCTCTGGAACAGCAGAGCTGTTTTTT.

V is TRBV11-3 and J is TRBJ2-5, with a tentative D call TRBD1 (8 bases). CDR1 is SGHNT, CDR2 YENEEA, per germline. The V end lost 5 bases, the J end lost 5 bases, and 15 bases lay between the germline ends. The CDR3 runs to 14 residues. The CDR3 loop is CASSTGGVGETQYF. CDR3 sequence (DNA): TGTGCCAGCAGCACAGGGGGGGTTGGGGAGACCCAGTACTTC.

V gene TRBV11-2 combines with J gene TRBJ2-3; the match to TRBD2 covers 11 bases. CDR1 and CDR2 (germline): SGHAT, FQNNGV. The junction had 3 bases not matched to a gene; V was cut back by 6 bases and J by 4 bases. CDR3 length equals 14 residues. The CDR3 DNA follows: TGTGCCAGCAGTAGCGGGAGGGACCCAGATACGCAGTATTTT. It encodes CASSSGRDPDTQYF.

CDR3 DNA sequence: TGCGCCAGCAGCCAAGCCGACATTGGGACAGGACTTTACGAGCAGTACTTC. This translates into CASSQADIGTGLYEQYF. The chain couples TRBV4-1 to TRBJ2-7, with 8 bases that match TRBD1. CDR3 length: 17 residues. Losses at the gene ends were 1 base for V and 4 bases for J; bases not matched to a gene: 12. Germline CDR1 is MGHRA and CDR2 is YSYEKL.

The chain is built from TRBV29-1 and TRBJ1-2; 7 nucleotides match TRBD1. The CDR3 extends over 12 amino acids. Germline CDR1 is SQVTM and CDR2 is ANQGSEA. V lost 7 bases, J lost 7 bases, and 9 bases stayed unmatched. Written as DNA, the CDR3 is TGCAGCGAAATGACAGGGAAATCTGGCTACACCTTC. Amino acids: CSEMTGKSGYTF.

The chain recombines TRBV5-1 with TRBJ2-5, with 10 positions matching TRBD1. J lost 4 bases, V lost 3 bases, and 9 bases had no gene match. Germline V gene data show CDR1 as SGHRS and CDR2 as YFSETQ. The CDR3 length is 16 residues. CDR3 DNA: TGCGCCAGCAGCTCCCATGGGGACAGGGGACGAGAGACCCAGTACTTC. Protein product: CASSSHGDRGRETQYF. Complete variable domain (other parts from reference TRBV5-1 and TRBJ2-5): KAGVTQTPRYLIKTRGQQVTLSCSPISGHRSVSWYQQTPGQGLQFLFEYFSETQRNKGNFPGRFSGRQFSNSRSEMNVSTLELGDSALYLCASSSHGDRGRETQYFGPGTRLLVL.

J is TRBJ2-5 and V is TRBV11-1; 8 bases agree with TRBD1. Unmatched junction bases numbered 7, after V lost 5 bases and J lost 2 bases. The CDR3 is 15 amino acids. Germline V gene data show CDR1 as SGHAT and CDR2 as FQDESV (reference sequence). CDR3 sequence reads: CASSPRDRTQETQYF. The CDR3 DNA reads TGTGCCAGCAGCCCCCGGGACAGGACACAAGAGACCCAGTACTTC.

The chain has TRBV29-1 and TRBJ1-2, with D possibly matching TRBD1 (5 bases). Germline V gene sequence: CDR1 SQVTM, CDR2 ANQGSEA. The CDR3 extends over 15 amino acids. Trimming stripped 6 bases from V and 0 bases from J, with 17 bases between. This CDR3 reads CSVIRGDAPNYGYTF. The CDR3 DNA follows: TGCAGCGTGATCCGCGGGGACGCCCCTAACTATGGCTACACCTTC.

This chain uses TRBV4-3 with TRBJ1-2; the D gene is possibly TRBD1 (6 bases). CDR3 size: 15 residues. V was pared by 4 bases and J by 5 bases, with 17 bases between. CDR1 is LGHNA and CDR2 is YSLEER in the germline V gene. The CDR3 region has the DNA TGCGCCAGCAGCCTTATTACAGGGTCGGGTTATGGCTACACCTTC. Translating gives CASSLITGSGYGYTF.

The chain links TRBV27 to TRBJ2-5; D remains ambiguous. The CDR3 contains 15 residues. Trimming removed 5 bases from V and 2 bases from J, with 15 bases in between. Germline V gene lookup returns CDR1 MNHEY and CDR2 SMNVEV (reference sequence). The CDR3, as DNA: TGTGCCAGCAGTCGACGACAAGTTCATCAAGAGACCCAGTACTTC. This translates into CASSRRQVHQETQYF.

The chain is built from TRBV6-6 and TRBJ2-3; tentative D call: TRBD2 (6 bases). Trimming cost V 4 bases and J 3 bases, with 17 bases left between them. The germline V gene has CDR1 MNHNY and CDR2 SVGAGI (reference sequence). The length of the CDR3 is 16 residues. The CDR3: CASSSSSTGRTDTQYF. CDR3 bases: TGTGCCAGCAGTTCCTCGTCCACCGGGAGAACAGATACGCAGTATTTT.

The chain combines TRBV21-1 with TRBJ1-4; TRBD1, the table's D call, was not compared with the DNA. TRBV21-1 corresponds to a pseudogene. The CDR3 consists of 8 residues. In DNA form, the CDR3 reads TGTGCCCGTAAGGGGCTGTTTTTT. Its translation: CARKGLFF.

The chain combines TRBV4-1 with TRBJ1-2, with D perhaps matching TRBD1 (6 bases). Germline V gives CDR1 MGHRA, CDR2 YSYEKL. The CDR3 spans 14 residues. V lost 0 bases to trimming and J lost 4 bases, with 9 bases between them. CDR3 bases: TGCGCCAGCAGCCAAGATTTACAGGGCTATGGCTACACCTTC. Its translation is CASSQDLQGYGYTF.

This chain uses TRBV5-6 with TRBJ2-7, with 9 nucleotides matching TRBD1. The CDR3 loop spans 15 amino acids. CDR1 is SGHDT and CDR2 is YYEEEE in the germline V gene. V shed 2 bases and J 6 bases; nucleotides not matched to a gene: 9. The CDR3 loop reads CASSLLSQGAREQYF. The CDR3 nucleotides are TGTGCCAGCAGCTTACTTTCACAGGGGGCGCGCGAGCAGTACTTC.

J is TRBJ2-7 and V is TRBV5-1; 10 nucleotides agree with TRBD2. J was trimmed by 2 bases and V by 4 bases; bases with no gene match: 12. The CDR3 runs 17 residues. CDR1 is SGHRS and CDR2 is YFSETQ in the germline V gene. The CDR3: CASSVTSGTAITYEQYF. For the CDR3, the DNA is TGCGCCAGCAGCGTAACTAGCGGGACCGCTATAACCTACGAGCAGTACTTC. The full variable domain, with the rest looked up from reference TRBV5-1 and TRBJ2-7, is KAGVTQTPRYLIKTRGQQVTLSCSPISGHRSVSWYQQTPGQGLQFLFEYFSETQRNKGNFPGRFSGRQFSNSRSEMNVSTLELGDSALYLCASSVTSGTAITYEQYFGPGTRLTVT.

In DNA, the CDR3 is TGTGCCAGCAGTCGTCTGGGAGAAAGCTCCTACGAGCAGTACTTC. Translated: CASSRLGESSYEQYF. V usage is TRBV2 and J usage is TRBJ2-7; possible D gene TRBD2, 5 bases. The CDR3 covers 15 residues. Trimming took off 5 bases at V and 0 bases at J, with 14 bases between the two ends. Germline V CDR1 and CDR2: SNHLY, FYNNEI.

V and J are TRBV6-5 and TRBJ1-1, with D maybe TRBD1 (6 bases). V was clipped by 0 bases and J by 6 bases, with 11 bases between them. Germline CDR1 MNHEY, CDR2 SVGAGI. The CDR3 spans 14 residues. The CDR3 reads CASSYSLRGAEAFF. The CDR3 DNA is TGTGCCAGCAGTTACTCGCTCAGGGGCGCTGAAGCTTTCTTT.

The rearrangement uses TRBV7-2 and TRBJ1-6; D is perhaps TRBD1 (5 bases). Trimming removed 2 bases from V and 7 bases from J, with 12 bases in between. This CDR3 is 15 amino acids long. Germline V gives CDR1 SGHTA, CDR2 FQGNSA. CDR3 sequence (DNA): TGTGCCAGCAGCTTACCCAGGGTGCAGAATTCACCCCTCCACTTT. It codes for CASSLPRVQNSPLHF.

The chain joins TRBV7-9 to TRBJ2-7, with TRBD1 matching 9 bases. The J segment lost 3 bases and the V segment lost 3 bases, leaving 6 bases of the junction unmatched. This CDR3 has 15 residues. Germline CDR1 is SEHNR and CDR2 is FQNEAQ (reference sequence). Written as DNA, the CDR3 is TGTGCCAGCAGCTTTCCCCGGACAGGGGACTACGAGCAGTACTTC. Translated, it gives CASSFPRTGDYEQYF.

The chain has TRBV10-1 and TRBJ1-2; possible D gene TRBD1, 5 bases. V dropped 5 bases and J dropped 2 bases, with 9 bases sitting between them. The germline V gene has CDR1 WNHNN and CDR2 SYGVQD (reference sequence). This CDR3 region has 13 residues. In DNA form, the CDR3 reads TGCGCCAGCAGTATTTACAGGAACTATGGCTACACCTTC. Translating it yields CASSIYRNYGYTF.

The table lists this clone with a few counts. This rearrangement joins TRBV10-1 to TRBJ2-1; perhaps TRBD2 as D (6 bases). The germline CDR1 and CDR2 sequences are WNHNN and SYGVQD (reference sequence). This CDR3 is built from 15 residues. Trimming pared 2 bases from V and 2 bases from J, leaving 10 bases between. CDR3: CASSERETAYNEQFF. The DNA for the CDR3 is TGCGCCAGCAGTGAGCGGGAGACCGCCTACAATGAGCAGTTCTTC.

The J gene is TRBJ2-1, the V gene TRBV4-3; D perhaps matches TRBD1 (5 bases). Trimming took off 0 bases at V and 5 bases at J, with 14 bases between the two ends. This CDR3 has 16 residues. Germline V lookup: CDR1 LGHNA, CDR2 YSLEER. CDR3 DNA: TGCGCCAGCAGCCAAGATCCCAGGGTAAAGAACAATGAGCAGTTCTTC. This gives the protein CASSQDPRVKNNEQFF.

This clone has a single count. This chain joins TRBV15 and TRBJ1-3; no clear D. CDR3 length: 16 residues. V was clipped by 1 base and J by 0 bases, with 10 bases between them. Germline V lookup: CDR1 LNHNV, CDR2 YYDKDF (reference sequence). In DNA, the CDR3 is TGTGCCACCAGCAGAGCCCCAGCGAGCTCTGGAAACACCATATATTTT. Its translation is CATSRAPASSGNTIYF.

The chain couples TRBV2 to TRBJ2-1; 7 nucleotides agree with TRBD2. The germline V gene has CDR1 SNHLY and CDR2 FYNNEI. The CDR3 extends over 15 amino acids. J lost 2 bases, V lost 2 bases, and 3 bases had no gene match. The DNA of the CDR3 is TGTGCCAGCAGTGAACGGACTAGGACCTACAATGAGCAGTTCTTC. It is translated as CASSERTRTYNEQFF.

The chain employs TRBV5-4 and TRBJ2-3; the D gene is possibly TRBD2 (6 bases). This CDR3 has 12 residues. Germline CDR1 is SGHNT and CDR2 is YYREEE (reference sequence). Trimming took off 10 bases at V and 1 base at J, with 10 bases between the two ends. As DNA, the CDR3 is TGTGCCTGCCGGAGGGGCACAGATACGCAGTATTTT. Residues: CACRRGTDTQYF.

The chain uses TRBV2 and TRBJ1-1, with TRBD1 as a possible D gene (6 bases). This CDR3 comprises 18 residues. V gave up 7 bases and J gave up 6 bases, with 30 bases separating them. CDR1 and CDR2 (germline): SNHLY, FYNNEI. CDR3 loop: CASIKDSPDRSISAEAFF. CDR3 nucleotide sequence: TGTGCCAGCATTAAGGACAGCCCTGACCGATCAATAAGCGCTGAAGCTTTCTTT.

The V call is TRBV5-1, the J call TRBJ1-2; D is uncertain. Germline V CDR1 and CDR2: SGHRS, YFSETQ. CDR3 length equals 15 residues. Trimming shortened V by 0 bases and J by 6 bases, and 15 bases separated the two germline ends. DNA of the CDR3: TGCGCCAGCAGCTTGGACGGGATTTCTAGAGATGGCTACACCTTC. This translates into CASSLDGISRDGYTF.

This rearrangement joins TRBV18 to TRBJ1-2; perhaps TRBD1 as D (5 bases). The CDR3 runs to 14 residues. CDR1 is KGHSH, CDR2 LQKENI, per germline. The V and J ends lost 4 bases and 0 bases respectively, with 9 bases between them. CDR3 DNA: TGTGCCAGCTCACTCCAGACAGCTAACTATGGCTACACCTTC. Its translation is CASSLQTANYGYTF.

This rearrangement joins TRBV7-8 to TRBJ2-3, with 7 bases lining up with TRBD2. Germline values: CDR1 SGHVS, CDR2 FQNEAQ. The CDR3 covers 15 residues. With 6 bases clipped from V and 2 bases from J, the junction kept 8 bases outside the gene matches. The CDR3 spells CASSSTSLPTDTQYF. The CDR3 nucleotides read TGTGCCAGCAGTTCGACTAGCCTCCCCACAGATACGCAGTATTTT.